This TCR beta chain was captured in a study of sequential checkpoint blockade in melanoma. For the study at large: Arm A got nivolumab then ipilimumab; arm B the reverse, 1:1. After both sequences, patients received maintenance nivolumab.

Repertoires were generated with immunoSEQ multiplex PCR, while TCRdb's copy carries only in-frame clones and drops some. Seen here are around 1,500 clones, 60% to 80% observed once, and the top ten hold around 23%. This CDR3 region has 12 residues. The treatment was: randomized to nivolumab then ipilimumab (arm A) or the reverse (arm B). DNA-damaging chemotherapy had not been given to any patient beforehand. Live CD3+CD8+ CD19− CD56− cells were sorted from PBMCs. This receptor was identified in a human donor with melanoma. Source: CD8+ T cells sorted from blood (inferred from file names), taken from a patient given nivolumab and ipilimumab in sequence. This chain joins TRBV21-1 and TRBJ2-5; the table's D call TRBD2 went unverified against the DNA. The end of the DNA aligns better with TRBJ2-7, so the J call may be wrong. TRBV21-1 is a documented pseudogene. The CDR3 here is CAPLRPSYEQYF. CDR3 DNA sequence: TGTGCCCCCCTGCGTCCCTCCTACGAGCAGTACTTC.